One and the same sample provided the 7 T cell receptor beta chains below, sequenced in a study of T cell responses to AZD1222 COVID-19 vaccine. Profiling relied on immunoSEQ multiplex PCR, and the TCRdb table lists in-frame clones only, not all of them. The sample holds 70,000 to 95,000 clones; 85% to 90% are singletons and the top ten take approximately 2.8%. Sequenced here: peripheral blood, sampled on day 0 of MenACWY control vaccination. The receptors shown here come from an adult in good health.

This clone came up once. The V call is TRBV27, the J call TRBJ1-6; 7 bases fit TRBD1. V lost 3 bases to trimming and J lost 7 bases; unmatched junction nucleotides: 6. Germline V lookup: CDR1 MNHEY, CDR2 SMNVEV (reference sequence). The CDR3 has 15 residues. This CDR3 is CASSFIIGGNSPLHF. DNA of the CDR3: TGTGCCAGCAGTTTTATCATAGGGGGCAATTCACCCCTCCACTTT.

The CDR3 region has the DNA TGTGCCAGCAGTTACTCAAAGGGCCCTGGAAACACCATATATTTT. Its translation: CASSYSKGPGNTIYF. The chain couples TRBV6-5 to TRBJ1-3, with D unclear. The V end lost 0 bases, the J end lost 2 bases, and 8 bases lay between the germline ends. CDR3 length equals 15 residues. Germline CDR1 is MNHEY and CDR2 is SVGAGI.

V is TRBV13 and J is TRBJ2-7; 8 bases agree with TRBD2. Germline trimming cut 4 bases from V and 6 bases from J; bases unmatched to any gene: 5. CDR1 and CDR2 from the germline V gene are PRHDT and FYEKMQ (reference sequence). The CDR3 contains 13 residues. CDR3 sequence reads: CASSSRLAPEQYF. CDR3 bases: TGTGCCAGCAGCTCCCGACTAGCGCCCGAGCAGTACTTC.

The gene calls are TRBV12-3 or TRBV12-4 and TRBJ1-1; no reliable D call. V was trimmed by 5 bases and J by 0 bases, leaving 4 bases between them. The CDR3 has 12 amino acids. The CDR3 region has the DNA TGTGCCAGCAGTACAATGAACACTGAAGCTTTCTTT. This encodes CASSTMNTEAFF.

In this sample, this clone turned up once. The chain combines TRBV30 with TRBJ1-2, with TRBD1 matching 12 bases. CDR3 length equals 14 residues. Germline V CDR1 and CDR2: GTSNPN, SVGIG (reference sequence). After removal of 8 bases from V and 7 bases from J, the junction contained 11 bases not matched to a gene. Written as DNA, the CDR3 is TGTGCCCAACAACCGGGACAGGGGGCGCCTGGCTACACCTTC. This gives the protein CAQQPGQGAPGYTF. Looking up the rest from reference TRBV30 and TRBJ1-2 gives the full variable domain: SQTIHQWPATLVQPVGSPLSLECTVEGTSNPNLYWYRQAAGRGLQLLFYSVGIGQISSEVPQNLSASRPQDRQFILSSKKLLLSDSGFYLCAQQPGQGAPGYTFGSGTRLTVV.

The genes are TRBV5-4 and TRBJ1-2, with 10 bases matching TRBD1. This CDR3 is built from 14 residues. The trim removed 6 bases at V and 8 bases at J, leaving 10 bases unmatched. Germline assignment: CDR1 SGHNT and CDR2 YYREEE (reference sequence). The CDR3 DNA is TGTGCCAGCACCTTCGACAGGGGGCGCGAAGGCTACACCTTC. Translation: CASTFDRGREGYTF.

The gene calls are TRBV11-2 and TRBJ1-2; 10 nucleotides align to TRBD1. The CDR3 loop spans 17 amino acids. With V trimmed by 1 base and J by 4 bases, 9 bases remained unmatched. Germline V lookup: CDR1 SGHAT, CDR2 FQNNGV. The CDR3 DNA follows: TGTGCCAGCAGCTTAGTTTGGTCGACAGGGGGCGGCTATGGCTACACCTTC. Translated: CASSLVWSTGGGYGYTF.